Below, one T cell receptor (beta chain) is given with its context. Its specificity is unknown. These data come from a study of radiotherapy plus CTLA-4 blockade in lung cancer. Overall study: Across the patients, objective responses occurred in approximately 19%, and disease control in roughly 31%.

Germline CDR1 is SGHVS and CDR2 is FQNEAQ. V lost 10 bases and J 0 bases, leaving 12 bases between the germline ends. CDR3 length: 13 residues. Repertoires were generated with immunoSEQ multiplex PCR, while TCRdb's copy carries only in-frame clones and drops some. The data contain about 90,000 clones, 72% of them singletons. Study-level points and caveats: How blood T cell clones changed early, along with interferon-beta, reportedly forecast response best. Radiotherapy was combined with ipilimumab, and tumor-derived TCR clones then expanded in blood.

Ipilimumab CTLA-4 blockade and focal radiation were given to patients with chemo-refractory metastatic non-small-cell lung cancer. The chain has TRBV7-8 and TRBJ1-1; a weak D match, TRBD1 (5 bases). The starting material was peripheral blood, obtained from a patient treated with radiotherapy plus ipilimumab. The clonotype comes from a human donor with non-small cell lung cancer that progressed on radiotherapy plus ipilimumab. The CDR3 spells CATRGTLNTEAFF. CDR3 in DNA: TGTGCCACCCGAGGGACCCTGAACACTGAAGCTTTCTTT.